The 5 T cell receptor beta chains in this list originate from one sample, sequenced in a study of blood T cell repertoires in COVID-19. Profiled with immunoSEQ multiplex PCR; TCRdb holds only in-frame clones, not every one. The repertoire consists of under 170,000 clones, with around 87% occurring once and the leading ten covering less than 4.5%. Sequenced: peripheral blood. These receptor sequences come from a woman aged 55-70 years with active or convalescent COVID-19.

The chain is built from TRBV18 and TRBJ1-3, with D possibly matching TRBD1 (6 bases). Deletions cut 4 bases from V and 1 base from J, with 11 bases between. The germline V gene encodes CDR1 KGHSH and CDR2 LQKENI. There are 15 residues in the CDR3. DNA of the CDR3: TGTGCCAGCTCACTTCGACAGGATTCTGGAAACACCATATATTTT. Residues: CASSLRQDSGNTIYF.

This chain uses TRBV6-7 with TRBJ2-3; a weak D match, TRBD1 (5 bases). TRBV6-7 is an open reading frame, and its role is uncertain. The length of the CDR3 is 15 residues. The ends were cut back, 9 bases at V and 1 base at J, with 17 bases in the middle. The CDR3 region is CARTDRLTCTDTQYF. The DNA for the CDR3 is TGTGCCAGAACAGACAGACTTACTTGCACAGATACGCAGTATTTT.

This clone was counted once. The chain links TRBV18 to TRBJ2-7; maybe TRBD2 (5 bases). The germline V and J ends were trimmed by 3 bases and 2 bases, with 14 bases remaining between them. Germline V CDR1 and CDR2: KGHSH, LQKENI. The CDR3 loop spans 15 amino acids. This CDR3 is CASSPGLALTYEQYF. DNA for the CDR3: TGTGCCAGCTCACCCGGGCTAGCTTTAACCTACGAGCAGTACTTC.

The chain employs TRBV7-9 and TRBJ1-1; D ambiguous. The CDR3 consists of 13 residues. Trimming pared 1 base from V and 11 bases from J, leaving 14 bases between. CDR1 and CDR2 from the germline V gene are SEHNR and FQNEAQ (reference sequence). The CDR3 sequence: CASSLVPRDEAFF. The CDR3 coding sequence is TGTGCCAGCAGCTTAGTTCCTAGAGACGAGGCTTTCTTT.

The V call is TRBV18, the J call TRBJ1-2, with 9 nucleotides matching TRBD1. Germline assignment: CDR1 KGHSH and CDR2 LQKENI. The CDR3 length is 15 residues. With V trimmed by 4 bases and J by 6 bases, 9 bases remained unmatched. In DNA form, the CDR3 reads TGTGCCAGCTCACGGGGACAGGGTCAAACCGATGGCTACACCTTC. It is translated as CASSRGQGQTDGYTF.